This is a list of T cell receptor beta chains from one sample in a study of CD4+ T cells in melanoma. The repertoire was sequenced with immunoSEQ multiplex PCR; TCRdb's copy has only in-frame clones and lacks some. This table has about 110,000 clones, 80% to 95% appearing once. Sequencing was performed on peripheral blood. Receptor source: a human donor with melanoma. The CDR3 runs from the conserved cysteine through the conserved F or W. The D gene is left open where the match is weak.

cdr3_length	v_call	d_call	j_call	cdr3_nt	cdr3_aa
14	TRBV23-1	.	TRBJ2-5	TGCGCCAGCAGTCCTTTAGGATGGGGGGAGACCCAGTACTTC	CASSPLGWGETQYF
15	TRBV6-5	.	TRBJ2-7	TGTGCCAGCAGTTACAGGCTAGCGCGGGACTACGAGCAGTACTTC	CASSYRLARDYEQYF
15	TRBV7-9	.	TRBJ2-5	TGTGCCAGCAGCGTCGGTCGGGGCCACCAAGAGACCCAGTACTTC	CASSVGRGHQETQYF
15	TRBV28	.	TRBJ2-6	TGTGCCAGCAGTCCCCTGGACACTGGGGCCAACGTCCTGACTTTC	CASSPLDTGANVLTF
12	TRBV27	TRBD1	TRBJ2-3	TGTGCCAGCAGTCCCCTAGGGGGCACGCAGTATTTT	CASSPLGGTQYF
14	TRBV6-5	TRBD2	TRBJ2-7	TGTGCCAGCAGTCCCTCGGGAGGGCTCTACGAGCAGTACTTC	CASSPSGGLYEQYF
13	TRBV7-2	.	TRBJ1-4	TGTGCCAGCAGCTTAGTCGGTAATGAAAAACTGTTTTTT	CASSLVGNEKLFF
17	TRBV28	TRBD1	TRBJ1-4	TGTGCCAGCGGATCAATAGGCAGGGGGCTGACTAATGAAAAACTGTTTTTT	CASGSIGRGLTNEKLFF
13	TRBV29-1	TRBD2	TRBJ2-1	TGCAGCGGGTCTAGCGGGGATTACAATGAGCAGTTCTTC	CSGSSGDYNEQFF
14	TRBV27	.	TRBJ1-2	TGTGCCAGCAGTTCTCCTCGACAGAACTATGGCTACACCTTC	CASSSPRQNYGYTF
15	TRBV5-6	.	TRBJ1-1	TGTGCCAGCAGCCCGAGGGCGGGGGAGGGCACTGAAGCTTTCTTT	CASSPRAGEGTEAFF
13	TRBV11-3	.	TRBJ1-6	TGTGCCAGCAGTCCAAGACAGGCTTCACCCCTCCACTTT	CASSPRQASPLHF
14	TRBV6-5	.	TRBJ1-5	TGTGCCAGCAGTTACGAGGACGGCTATCAGCCCCAGCATTTT	CASSYEDGYQPQHF
15	TRBV4-2	.	TRBJ2-7	TGTGCCAGCAGCCAATCCAGGGACACCTCCTACGAGCAGTACTTC	CASSQSRDTSYEQYF
13	TRBV7-2	.	TRBJ1-1	TGTGCCAGCAGCCAGAACAGGGAAACTGAAGCTTTCTTT	CASSQNRETEAFF
13	TRBV5-1	.	TRBJ2-5	TGCGCCAGCAGTCCCGGGCCAGAAGAGACCCAGTACTTC	CASSPGPEETQYF
15	TRBV28	.	TRBJ2-6	TGTGCCAGCATCACACGAGGGGCTGGGGCCAACGTCCTGACTTTC	CASITRGAGANVLTF
15	TRBV6-6	.	TRBJ2-7	TGTGCCAGCAGGGGAGGATCGGGACAGTCCTACGAGCAGTACTTC	CASRGGSGQSYEQYF
14	TRBV5-4	TRBD1	TRBJ1-4	TGTGCCAGCAGCTTTAAGGGGGCACGAGAAAAACTGTTTTTT	CASSFKGAREKLFF
14	TRBV6-5	.	TRBJ1-5	TGTGCCAGCAGCTACGTGGGGGGGGGACGTCCCCAGCATTTT	CASSYVGGGRPQHF
16	TRBV4-1	TRBD1	TRBJ2-7	TGCGCCAGCAGCCAAGAGCTGGGACAGGGGCGCTACGAGCAGTACTTC	CASSQELGQGRYEQYF
17	TRBV5-1	TRBD1	TRBJ2-7	TGCGCCAGCAGCTTGGCGCTCGTAGGGGGCGCTTCCTACGAGCAGTACTTC	CASSLALVGGASYEQYF